This TCR beta chain is drawn from a study of OX40 agonist ivuxolimab in advanced cancers. Libraries were prepared by immunoSEQ multiplex PCR; TCRdb keeps only in-frame clonotypes and omits some of them. The sample has under 95,000 clones; about 85% are singletons. The CDR3 has 15 residues. The V gene lost 5 bases and the J gene lost 5 bases, with 16 bases spanning the gap. CDR1 SGHTA and CDR2 FQGNSA come from the germline V gene. The V gene is TRBV7-2, the J gene TRBJ2-1; the D is unclear. The sequence derives from an adult with an advanced solid tumor such as melanoma, head and neck, liver or kidney cancer. Sample: CD4+ or CD8+ T cells sorted from blood, taken in a trial of the OX40 agonist ivuxolimab. CDR3 residues: CASSLEATLNNEQFF. The CDR3, as DNA: TGTGCCAGCAGCCTCGAGGCTACGCTTAACAATGAGCAGTTCTTC.